This TCR beta chain was sequenced for a study of early T cells in non-severe SARS-CoV-2 infection. Looking at the study overall: Sequencing input comprised bulk RNA from unsorted whole blood; chain pairing was not available. Study outcomes and limitations: Anti-spike CD8 responses were favored in VDJdb matching, and private and CD4 specificities were missed.

The sample holds many counts of this clonotype. Its antigen remains unidentified. Between the trimmed V and J ends, which lost 5 bases and 10 bases, there was a span of 27 bases. The V gene's germline CDR1 is SQVTM and CDR2 ANQGSEA. There are 16 residues in the CDR3. Individual cDNA molecules carried attached unique molecular identifiers. In TCRdb, the 5' RACE reads were re-called with MiXCR into one record per CDR3 protein. This sample yields tens of thousands of distinct CDR3 sequences, of which approximately 12% are seen a single time; 3.9% belongs to the top ten. The clonotype originates from an adult who was a healthcare worker with PCR-confirmed SARS-CoV-2 infection or an uninfected control (not recorded which). This chain links TRBV29-1 with TRBJ2-1, with TRBD2 as a possible D gene (7 bases). The source material was whole blood. Here the CDR3 reads CSVPPGRSRGGREQFF. As DNA, the CDR3 is TGCAGCGTTCCACCTGGGAGGTCTAGGGGGGGTAGAGAGCAGTTCTTC.